A selection of T cell receptor beta chains follows, all from one sample in a study of shared clonotypes between healthy human individuals. Sequencing was performed with immunoSEQ multiplex PCR; in TCRdb, only in-frame clones are kept and a portion is missing. The sample carries millions of clones, approximately 90% recorded once. Sequenced input: naive CD4+ T cells sorted from blood. Receptor source: a man younger than 35 in good health. Each CDR3 is given with its conserved first and last residue. A D gene is named only where the DNA matches it firmly. For some rows the clone size is stated as once, few or many, or as a class when expanded; others skip it.

TRBJ2-2 | TRBV27 | . | TRBD2 | TGTGCCAGCAGTTTCCGGACTAGCGGGGGGGCGCGGGACACCGGGGAGCTGTTTTTT | CASSFRTSGGARDTGELFF
TRBJ2-7 | TRBV6-5 | . | TRBD1 | TGTGCCAGCAGTAGGACAGGGGGAAAATACGAGCAGTACTTC | CASSRTGGKYEQYF
TRBJ2-2 | TRBV11-3 | . | . | TGTGCCAGCAGCTTAGGCTGGAATGCCGGGGAGCTGTTTTTT | CASSLGWNAGELFF
TRBJ1-6 | TRBV7-2 | . | TRBD1 | TGTGCCAGCAGCTTCAGGGGGCGGATTATGAATTCACCCCTCCACTTT | CASSFRGRIMNSPLHF
TRBJ1-2 | TRBV6-5 | . | . | TGTGCCAGCAGAGGCGTGGGGACGACCTATGGCTACACCTTC | CASRGVGTTYGYTF
TRBJ2-5 | TRBV18 | . | . | TGTGCCAGCTCACCGTCTCTAGCCTCACAAGAGACCCAGTACTTC | CASSPSLASQETQYF
TRBJ2-1 | TRBV9 | few | . | TGTGCCAGCAGCGTAGACGGCGGGAGAGGGGGGCAGTTCTTC | CASSVDGGRGGQFF
TRBJ2-4 | TRBV29-1 | . | . | TGCAGCGTTCGACAGGAGGGTAACATTCAGTACTTC | CSVRQEGNIQYF
TRBJ1-1 | TRBV10-1 | few | TRBD1 | TGCGCCAGCAGTGCGACAGGGGCCGGGGACACTGAAGCTTTCTTT | CASSATGAGDTEAFF
TRBJ2-2 | TRBV2 | . | . | TGTGCCAGCAGTGAAGCGCCCCAGTCCGGGGAGCTGTTTTTT | CASSEAPQSGELFF
TRBJ1-2 | TRBV28 | . | TRBD1 | TGTGCCAGCAGGGCCGGGACAGGGGGCGCGGGCTACACCTTC | CASRAGTGGAGYTF
TRBJ1-2 | TRBV2 | . | . | TGTGCCAGCAGTGAAGCGCTCGGCCCATATGGCTACACCTTC | CASSEALGPYGYTF
TRBJ2-1 | TRBV7-9 | . | TRBD2 | TGTGCCAGCAGCTTAGGTAGCGGGCGTTCCTACAATGAGCAGTTCTTC | CASSLGSGRSYNEQFF
TRBJ2-7 | TRBV28 | . | TRBD2 | TGTGCCAGCAGCTCGATCCTAGCGGAATTCTCCTACGAGCAGTACTTC | CASSSILAEFSYEQYF
TRBJ2-5 | TRBV5-6 | . | . | TGTGCCAGCAGCTTGGAAATTAAGGGGGGGGAGACCCAGTACTTC | CASSLEIKGGETQYF
TRBJ2-7 | TRBV15 | . | . | TGTGCCACCAGCAGGGATTCCGGGACAAAATCCTACGAGCAGTACTTC | CATSRDSGTKSYEQYF
TRBJ2-2 | TRBV6-5 | once | . | TGTGCCAGCAGCAGGGCTACCGGGGAGCTGTTTTTT | CASSRATGELFF
TRBJ2-7 | TRBV19 | . | TRBD1 | TGTGCCAGTAGTATGAGGATACAGGGGATTATTGGCCACGAGCAGTACTTC | CASSMRIQGIIGHEQYF
TRBJ2-2 | TRBV10-1 | once | . | TGCGCCAGCAGTGAATTTGGTAGGGACACCGGGGAGCTGTTTTTT | CASSEFGRDTGELFF
TRBJ2-5 | TRBV5-4 | . | . | TGTGCCAGCAGCATCCGGACGGGAGAGACCCAGTACTTC | CASSIRTGETQYF
TRBJ2-3 | TRBV9 | . | . | TGTGCCAGCAGCGTAGTTGGAGGATGGACAGATACGCAGTATTTT | CASSVVGGWTDTQYF
TRBJ2-7 | TRBV4-2 | . | . | TGTGCCAGCAGCCAAGCGACAGATTACGAGCAGTACTTC | CASSQATDYEQYF
TRBJ2-7 | TRBV2 | . | . | TGTGCCAGCAGTCCAGGGAACGAGCAGTACTTC | CASSPGNEQYF
TRBJ1-3 | TRBV11-2 | . | . | TGTGCCAGCAGCTTGATAGGCTACACCATATATTTT | CASSLIGYTIYF
TRBJ2-1 | TRBV2 | . | . | TGTGCCAGCAACCGGGGTACCTCCTACAATGAGCAGTTCTTC | CASNRGTSYNEQFF
TRBJ2-5 | TRBV11-2 | . | TRBD1 | TGTGCCAGCAGCTTAGTGACAGGGGGCCAAGAGACCCAGTACTTC | CASSLVTGGQETQYF
TRBJ2-2 | TRBV19 | . | TRBD1 | TGTGCCAGTAGTATTGGGGACAGGGTGATCGGGGAGCTGTTTTTT | CASSIGDRVIGELFF
TRBJ2-1 | TRBV7-2 | . | TRBD2 | TGTGCCAGCAGCCCACCGGGACTAGGTGTCGGGAATGAGCAGTTCTTC | CASSPPGLGVGNEQFF
TRBJ2-5 | TRBV5-4 | . | TRBD1 | TGTGCCAGCAGCGTGACCGGGACAGAAGAGACCCAGTACTTC | CASSVTGTEETQYF
TRBJ2-7 | TRBV11-2 | . | . | TGTGCCAGCAGCTTAGACAGGTACGAGCAGTACTTC | CASSLDRYEQYF
TRBJ1-1 | TRBV5-4 | . | TRBD1 | TGTGCCAGCAGCTTCCAGGGGGCACGGACTGAAGCTTTCTTT | CASSFQGARTEAFF
TRBJ2-3 | TRBV4-1 | . | . | TGCGCCAGCAGCCAAGGAGGCACGGTGACATTGGATACGCAGTATTTT | CASSQGGTVTLDTQYF
TRBJ1-1 | TRBV28 | once | . | TGTGCCAGCCGCGAGAAATGGGGGTGGAAGATGAACACTGAAGCTTTCTTT | CASREKWGWKMNTEAFF
TRBJ2-7 | TRBV7-2 | . | . | TGTGCCAGCTCGACCGGTAGCTCCTACGAGCAGTACTTC | CASSTGSSYEQYF
TRBJ2-1 | TRBV6-5 | . | . | TGTGCCAGCAGAGGATTCAGCGCCCAGAGGACTGAGCAGTTCTTC | CASRGFSAQRTEQFF
TRBJ1-1 | TRBV6-1 | . | . | TGTGCCAGCAGTGACGGAACCACTGAAGCTTTCTTT | CASSDGTTEAFF
TRBJ1-5 | TRBV7-2 | . | . | TGTGCCAGCAGCTTAGTGATGGGCTCGGCCAATCAGCCCCAGCATTTT | CASSLVMGSANQPQHF
TRBJ1-3 | TRBV15 | . | . | TGTGCCACCAGCAGATGGGGACGGTCTAACTCTGGAAACACCATATATTTT | CATSRWGRSNSGNTIYF
TRBJ2-1 | TRBV5-4 | . | TRBD1 | TGTGCCAGCAGCTGGGGACAGGGCGGCAATGAGCAGTTCTTC | CASSWGQGGNEQFF
TRBJ2-1 | TRBV7-8 | . | TRBD2 | TGTGCCAGCAGGGTGGGAGCGGGAGGCTACAATGAGCAGTTCTTC | CASRVGAGGYNEQFF
TRBJ2-1 | TRBV7-2 | once | TRBD2 | TGTGCCAGCAGCTTAAGCGGGAGTCCTGCCTCCTACAATGAGCAGTTCTTC | CASSLSGSPASYNEQFF
TRBJ1-2 | TRBV10-3 | . | TRBD1 | TGTGCCATCAGTGAGCCCCAGGGGGCCCTTAACTATGGCTACACCTTC | CAISEPQGALNYGYTF
TRBJ2-1 | TRBV20-1 | once | . | TGCAGTGCCGAACGGGAGAATGAGCAGTTCTTC | CSAERENEQFF
TRBJ1-2 | TRBV5-8 | . | . | TGTGCCAGCGCGTCCCGGCAGGGGAGCTATGGCTACACCTTC | CASASRQGSYGYTF
TRBJ2-1 | TRBV18 | . | TRBD2 | TGTGCCAGCTCACCATTTGGCGTAGGCGGGGGGGCCTATGAGCAGTTCTTC | CASSPFGVGGGAYEQFF
TRBJ1-2 | TRBV5-5 | . | TRBD1 | TGTGCCAGCAGCTCATTCCAGATCCGGCCACAGGGGTACTATGGCTACACCTTC | CASSSFQIRPQGYYGYTF
TRBJ1-3 | TRBV6-1 | . | . | TGTGCCAGCAGTTCCGACACGAGCTCTGGAAACACCATATATTTT | CASSSDTSSGNTIYF
TRBJ1-5 | TRBV4-3 | . | . | TGCGCCAGCAGCCAAGCCAAAAAGGAAAGTCAGCCCCAGCATTTT | CASSQAKKESQPQHF
TRBJ2-7 | TRBV30 | . | TRBD1 | TGTGCCTGGGAAACGGGACAGTCTACCTACGAGCAGTACTTC | CAWETGQSTYEQYF
TRBJ2-7 | TRBV6-5 | . | TRBD1 | TGTGCCAGCAACCGAGGGACAGGGGGCTCTCAGGAGCAGTACTTC | CASNRGTGGSQEQYF
TRBJ2-3 | TRBV2 | . | . | TGTGCCAGCAGCCTTGACTTGGTTGGGCAGTATTTT | CASSLDLVGQYF
TRBJ1-2 | TRBV18 | . | . | TGTGCCAGCTCACCGGACATTAACGGCTACACCTTC | CASSPDINGYTF
TRBJ2-1 | TRBV18 | . | . | TGTGCCAGCTCACCATGGACTTCCTCCTACAATGAGCAGTTCTTC | CASSPWTSSYNEQFF
TRBJ2-1 | TRBV10-3 | . | . | TGTGCCATCAGTGAGTCGTCAATGGATATCGGGTTCTTC | CAISESSMDIGFF
TRBJ2-7 | TRBV7-9 | . | TRBD1 | TGTGCCAGCAGCCCGACAGGGATCTCCTACGAGCAGTACTTC | CASSPTGISYEQYF
TRBJ1-4 | TRBV4-1 | . | TRBD1 | TGCGCCAGCAGCCGAGGGACAGGCCCAAGGAGTGAAAAACTGTTTTTT | CASSRGTGPRSEKLFF
TRBJ1-4 | TRBV6-1 | . | TRBD1 | TGTGCCACCGGACAGGGAAATGAAAAACTGTTTTTT | CATGQGNEKLFF